What follows are 26 T cell receptor beta chains derived from one specimen sequenced in a study of beta chain features in type 1 diabetes. The sequenced template was cDNA made from the entire isolated RNA. Some clones are missing from TCRdb's copy, which holds only in-frame ones; the method was immunoSEQ multiplex PCR. The data show about 240,000 clones, with 27% seen just once and 4% held by the top ten. The sequenced material came from central memory CD4+ T cells from blood. Every receptor here comes from a man aged 25-45 years in good health.

The rearrangement uses TRBV1 and TRBJ2-5; TRBD2 was called by the table and not checked on the DNA. TRBV1 is tagged as a pseudogene. The CDR3 covers 17 residues. The CDR3 sequence is CTSSQGTSGTHQETQYF. DNA of the CDR3: TGCACCAGCAGCCAAGGAACGAGCGGCACACACCAAGAGACCCAGTACTTC.

This clone was counted only a few times. The chain has TRBV7-2 and TRBJ2-3; TRBD2 agrees at 7 bases. Germline V gives CDR1 SGHTA, CDR2 FQGNSA. This CDR3 spans 17 amino acids. After removal of 0 bases from V and 4 bases from J, the junction contained 10 bases not matched to a gene. The CDR3 DNA reads as TGTGCCAGCAGCTTAGCGGGGAGCGGGACGGGGTCAGATACGCAGTATTTT. Translating it yields CASSLAGSGTGSDTQYF.

This chain connects TRBV18 to TRBJ2-5, with D perhaps assigned TRBD1 or TRBD2 (6 bases each). Near its end, the DNA agrees better with TRBJ2-7, so the J call may be wrong. This CDR3 spans 14 amino acids. Germline V CDR1 and CDR2: KGHSH, LQKENI. This CDR3 reads CASSPHREVNEQYF. CDR3 DNA: TGTGCCAGCTCACCACACAGGGAGGTAAACGAGCAGTACTTC.

CDR3: CASSPGRTAYNEQFF. The CDR3 coding sequence is TGTGCCAGCAGTCCGGGGAGAACAGCCTACAATGAGCAGTTCTTC. The V call is TRBV11-1, the J call TRBJ2-1; TRBD2 might be the D (5 bases). The germline V gene has CDR1 SGHAT and CDR2 FQDESV (reference sequence). The CDR3 covers 15 residues. V was pared by 6 bases and J by 2 bases, with 14 bases between.

The rearrangement joins TRBV29-1 to TRBJ2-3; TRBD2 matches 7 bases. The CDR3 has 12 residues. Per the germline V gene, CDR1 is SQVTM and CDR2 is ANQGSEA. V lost 6 bases to trimming and J lost 5 bases; unmatched junction nucleotides: 5. The CDR3 bases are TGCAGCGTGCGGAAGCGGGGAGATACGCAGTATTTT. Protein sequence: CSVRKRGDTQYF.

The J gene is TRBJ2-1, the V gene TRBV5-5, with no clear D. This CDR3 spans 13 amino acids. The V gene's germline CDR1 is SGHKS and CDR2 YYEKEE (reference sequence). V was trimmed by 4 bases and J by 7 bases, leaving 12 bases between them. The CDR3 nucleotides read TGTGCCAGCAGCCCCATAGGAATAAATGAGCAGTTCTTC. This sequence encodes CASSPIGINEQFF.

The chain employs TRBV28 and TRBJ2-4; 15 nucleotides align to TRBD2. The CDR3 length is 16 residues. CDR1 and CDR2 (germline): MDHEN, SYDVKM. The V gene end was trimmed by 8 bases and the J gene end by 6 bases; junction bases not matched to a gene: 8. CDR3 in DNA: TGTGCCAGCGGAGGACTAGCGGGAGGGCGGGGAAACATTCAGTACTTC. This codes for CASGGLAGGRGNIQYF. The full variable domain, its missing parts supplied by reference TRBV28 and TRBJ2-4, is DVKVTQSSRYLVKRTGEKVFLECVQDMDHENMFWYRQDPGLGLRLIYFSYDVKMKEKGDIPEGYSVSREKKERFSLILESASTNQTSMYLCASGGLAGGRGNIQYFGAGTRLSVL.

V usage is TRBV29-1 and J usage is TRBJ2-2, with TRBD1 as a possible D gene (5 bases). V was clipped by 3 bases and J by 6 bases, with 17 bases between them. The CDR3 is 15 amino acids. Germline V lookup: CDR1 SQVTM, CDR2 ANQGSEA. The CDR3 region is CSVDRDPGFPGELFF. CDR3 sequence (DNA): TGCAGCGTTGATAGAGACCCAGGGTTCCCCGGGGAGCTGTTTTTT.

The chain couples TRBV29-1 to TRBJ2-7, with 7 bases fitting TRBD1. The CDR3 has 14 residues. The J segment lost 0 bases and the V segment lost 7 bases, leaving 9 bases of the junction unmatched. The V gene's germline CDR1 is SQVTM and CDR2 ANQGSEA. The CDR3 DNA follows: TGCAGCGCCGACCCCGGGACAGACTCCTACGAGCAGTACTTC. Protein product: CSADPGTDSYEQYF.

The V and J genes are TRBV7-6 and TRBJ2-1; TRBD2 aligns across 12 bases. Trimming cost V 6 bases and J 7 bases; bases outside gene matches: 7. Per germline, CDR1 SGHVS and CDR2 FNYEAQ. CDR3 length equals 15 residues. The CDR3 sequence is CASRPASGGANEQFF. Here the CDR3 DNA reads TGTGCCAGCAGACCTGCTAGCGGGGGGGCGAATGAGCAGTTCTTC.

CDR3 residues: CASSFTTGVYSTDTQYF. The CDR3 coding sequence is TGTGCCAGCAGCTTTACTACAGGAGTTTACAGCACAGATACGCAGTATTTT. The chain recombines TRBV9 with TRBJ2-3; possible D gene TRBD1, 5 bases. CDR3 size: 17 residues. CDR1 is SGDLS and CDR2 is YYNGEE in the germline V gene. V lost 4 bases, J lost 0 bases, and 18 bases lay in between.

CDR3 in DNA: TGCAGCGTTACCCTGAACACTGAAGCTTTCTTT. Encoded protein: CSVTLNTEAFF. The chain couples TRBV29-1 to TRBJ1-1; D not certain. In germline, CDR1 is SQVTM, CDR2 ANQGSEA. The CDR3 totals 11 residues. V was clipped by 5 bases and J by 0 bases, with 4 bases between them. Together with reference TRBV29-1 and TRBJ1-1, the CDR3 gives the full variable domain: SAVISQKPSRDICQRGTSLTIQCQVDSQVTMMFWYRQQPGQSLTLIATANQGSEATYESGFVIDKFPISRPNLTFSTLTVSNMSPEDSSIYLCSVTLNTEAFFGQGTRLTVV.

The V and J genes are TRBV29-1 and TRBJ2-1, with D hard to call. The germline V gene encodes CDR1 SQVTM and CDR2 ANQGSEA. The CDR3 is 17 residues long. Trimming pared 3 bases from V and 10 bases from J, leaving 28 bases between. This CDR3 is CSVDSAPSRSLGPEQFF. In DNA form, the CDR3 reads TGCAGCGTTGACTCGGCTCCTTCGCGGTCTCTTGGGCCAGAGCAGTTCTTC.

This clone appeared a few times. The chain is built from TRBV29-1 and TRBJ1-2; 9 bases agree with TRBD1. Germline V lookup: CDR1 SQVTM, CDR2 ANQGSEA. V lost 5 bases, J lost 7 bases, and 5 bases stayed unmatched. The CDR3 covers 12 residues. In DNA form, the CDR3 reads TGCAGCGTTTCAGCGGGACAGGGTGGCTACACCTTC. This translates into CSVSAGQGGYTF.

This chain joins TRBV30 and TRBJ2-3; D is unclear. In germline, CDR1 is GTSNPN, CDR2 SVGIG (reference sequence). The CDR3 covers 14 residues. V was pared by 8 bases and J by 0 bases, with 15 bases between. The CDR3 here is CAAPGGPSTDTQYF. The CDR3 DNA is TGTGCCGCTCCAGGCGGCCCTAGCACAGATACGCAGTATTTT.

This clone was detected only a few times. V is TRBV4-1 and J is TRBJ1-2; no clear D. CDR1 and CDR2 (germline): MGHRA, YSYEKL. The CDR3 spans 15 residues. The V end lost 2 bases, the J end lost 6 bases, and 16 bases lay between the germline ends. CDR3 nucleotides: TGCGCCAGCAGCCAATTGTCAGGCGCCTTGAATGGCTACACCTTC. This encodes CASSQLSGALNGYTF.

This chain uses TRBV11-2 with TRBJ2-7; no definite D call. The V gene's germline CDR1 is SGHAT and CDR2 FQNNGV. V gave up 6 bases and J gave up 4 bases, with 10 bases separating them. The CDR3 length is 12 residues. CDR3 protein: CASSPKQYEQYF. For the CDR3, the DNA is TGTGCCAGCAGTCCCAAACAGTACGAGCAGTACTTC.

The V and J genes are TRBV9 and TRBJ1-3, with D perhaps matching TRBD1 (6 bases). There are 16 residues in the CDR3. Germline CDR1 is SGDLS and CDR2 is YYNGEE. V was clipped by 0 bases and J by 0 bases, with 10 bases between them. The DNA for the CDR3 is TGTGCCAGCAGCGTAGCGCAGGGGACCTCTGGAAACACCATATATTTT. Protein product: CASSVAQGTSGNTIYF.

CDR3 nucleotide sequence: TGCAGCGGATGTAGCGCCTCGTCGGGCGAGCAGTACTTC. Its translation: CSGCSASSGEQYF. The rearrangement links TRBV29-1 to TRBJ2-7; weak D call: TRBD2 (5 bases). Trimming cost V 7 bases and J 6 bases, with 19 bases left between them. CDR1 is SQVTM, CDR2 ANQGSEA, per germline. The CDR3 sequence is 13 residues long.

V is TRBV15 and J is TRBJ2-5; unclear D gene. Germline-derived CDR1 and CDR2 are LNHNV and YYDKDF (reference sequence). The V gene lost 3 bases and the J gene lost 4 bases, with 9 bases spanning the gap. The CDR3 loop spans 13 amino acids. This CDR3 is CATSRGSLETQYF. The DNA of the CDR3 is TGTGCCACCAGCAGGGGTAGCCTAGAGACCCAGTACTTC.

The chain recombines TRBV30 with TRBJ1-5; D is unresolved. Looked up from germline, CDR1 is GTSNPN and CDR2 is SVGIG (reference sequence). V lost 2 bases to trimming and J lost 1 base, with 9 bases between them. The CDR3 covers 14 residues. In DNA, the CDR3 is TGTGCCTGGAGTCCAGGCCTGAGCAATCAGCCCCAGCATTTT. This sequence encodes CAWSPGLSNQPQHF.

This clone was detected ten times or more. DNA for the CDR3: TGTGCCAGCAGTGGGAGGGGGATCAGGAATGAAAAACTGTTTTTT. Translating it yields CASSGRGIRNEKLFF. The chain has TRBV2 and TRBJ1-4, with D possibly matching TRBD1 (6 bases). The CDR3 is 15 amino acids. The V end was cut by 4 bases, the J end by 5 bases, with 14 bases between. Germline CDR1 SNHLY, CDR2 FYNNEI.

CDR3 bases: TGTGCCAGCAGCTTAAGGATTGACGGGGCCTCAGCTTTCTTT. Translating it yields CASSLRIDGASAFF. The chain is built from TRBV7-9 and TRBJ1-1; possibly TRBD1 for D (5 bases). The CDR3 covers 14 residues. Trimming pared 2 bases from V and 10 bases from J, leaving 17 bases between. From germline, CDR1 is SEHNR and CDR2 FQNEAQ (reference sequence).

This clone has only a few counts. The rearrangement uses TRBV7-2 and TRBJ2-4; D possibly uses TRBD1 or TRBD2 (5 bases each). The germline gives CDR1 SGHTA, CDR2 FQGNSA. V was shortened by 5 bases and J by 7 bases, with 21 bases between the two germline ends. This CDR3 region has 16 residues. In DNA form, the CDR3 reads TGTGCCAGCAGCCCATCCCGGGACCCGAGTTGGAACATTCAGTACTTC. This encodes CASSPSRDPSWNIQYF.

The gene calls are TRBV7-2 and TRBJ2-7; no firm D call. Germline-derived CDR1 and CDR2 are SGHTA and FQGNSA. With 2 bases removed from V and 6 bases from J, the gap between germline ends came to 5 bases. The CDR3 consists of 11 residues. CDR3 DNA: TGTGCCAGCAGCTTATTCCGCGAGCAGTACTTC. As protein: CASSLFREQYF. Full variable domain (missing parts from reference TRBV7-2 and TRBJ2-7): GAGVSQSPSNKVTEKGKDVELRCDPISGHTALYWYRQSLGQGLEFLIYFQGNSAPDKSGLPSDRFSAERTGGSVSTLTIQRTQQEDSAVYLCASSLFREQYFGPGTRLTVT.

The rearrangement uses TRBV7-2 and TRBJ2-1; no definite D call. V was clipped by 3 bases and J by 4 bases, with 7 bases between them. The CDR3 spans 13 residues. Germline-derived CDR1 and CDR2 are SGHTA and FQGNSA. CDR3 sequence (DNA): TGTGCCAGCAGCTTCATTCCTTACAATGAGCAGTTCTTC. The encoded protein is CASSFIPYNEQFF.